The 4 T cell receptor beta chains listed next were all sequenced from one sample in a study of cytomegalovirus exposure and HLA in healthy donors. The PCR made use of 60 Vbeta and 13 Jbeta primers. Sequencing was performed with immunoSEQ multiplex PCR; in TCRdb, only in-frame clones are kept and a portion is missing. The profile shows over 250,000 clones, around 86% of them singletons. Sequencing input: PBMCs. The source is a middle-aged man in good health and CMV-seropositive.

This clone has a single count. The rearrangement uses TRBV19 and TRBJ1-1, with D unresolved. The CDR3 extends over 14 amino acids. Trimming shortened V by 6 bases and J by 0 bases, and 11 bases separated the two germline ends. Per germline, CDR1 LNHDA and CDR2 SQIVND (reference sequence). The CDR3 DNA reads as TGTGCCAGTAGCTCCCGAGGCCTGAACACTGAAGCTTTCTTT. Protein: CASSSRGLNTEAFF. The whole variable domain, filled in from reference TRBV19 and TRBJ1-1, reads DGGITQSPKYLFRKEGQNVTLSCEQNLNHDAMYWYRQDPGQGLRLIYYSQIVNDFQKGDIAEGYSVSREKKESFPLTVTSAQKNPTAFYLCASSSRGLNTEAFFGQGTRLTVV.

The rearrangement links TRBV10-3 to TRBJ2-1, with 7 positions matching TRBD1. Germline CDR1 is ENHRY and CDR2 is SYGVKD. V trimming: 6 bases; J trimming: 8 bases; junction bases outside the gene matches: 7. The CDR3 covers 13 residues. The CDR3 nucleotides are TGTGCCATCAGCCCCAGACAGGGCGATGAGCAGTTCTTC. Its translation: CAISPRQGDEQFF.

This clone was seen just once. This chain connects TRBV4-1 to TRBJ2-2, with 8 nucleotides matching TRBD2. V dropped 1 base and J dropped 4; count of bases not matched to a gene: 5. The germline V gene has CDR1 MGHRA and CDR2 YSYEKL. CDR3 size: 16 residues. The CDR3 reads CASSQGGLVPTGELFF. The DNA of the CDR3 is TGCGCCAGCAGCCAAGGGGGACTAGTACCCACCGGGGAGCTGTTTTTT.

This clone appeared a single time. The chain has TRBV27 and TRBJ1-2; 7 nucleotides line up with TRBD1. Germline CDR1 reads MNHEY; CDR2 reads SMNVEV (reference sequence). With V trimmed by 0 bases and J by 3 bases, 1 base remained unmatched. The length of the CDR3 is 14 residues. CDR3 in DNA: TGTGCCAGCAGTTTATCACAGGGGCACTATGGCTACACCTTC. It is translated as CASSLSQGHYGYTF.